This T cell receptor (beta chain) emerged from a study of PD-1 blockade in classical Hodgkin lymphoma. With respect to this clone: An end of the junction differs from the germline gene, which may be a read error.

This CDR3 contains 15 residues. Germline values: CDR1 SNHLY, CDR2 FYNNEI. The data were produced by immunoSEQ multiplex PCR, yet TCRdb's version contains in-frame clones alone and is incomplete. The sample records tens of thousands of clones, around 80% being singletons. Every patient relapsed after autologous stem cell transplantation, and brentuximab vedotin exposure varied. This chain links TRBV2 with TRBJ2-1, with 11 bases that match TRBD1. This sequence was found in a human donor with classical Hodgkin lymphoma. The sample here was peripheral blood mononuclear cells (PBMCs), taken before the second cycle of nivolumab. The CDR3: CASGEPGQGENEQFF. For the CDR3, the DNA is TGTGCCAGCGGTGAACCGGGACAGGGGGAAAATGAGCAGTTCTTC.